Listed below are T cell receptor beta chains from one sample, sequenced in a study of T cells in Graves' hyperthyroidism and ophthalmopathy. TCRdb fed the multiplex PCR reads into MiXCR, producing one record per CDR3 protein. The sample shows a few hundred thousand distinct CDR3 sequences, roughly 15% of them seen only once. The sequenced material came from blood. These receptor sequences come from a woman aged 55-70 years with Graves' ophthalmopathy. Each CDR3 is given with its conserved first and last residue.

v_gene,CDR3aa
TRBV7-8,CASSPPLRSGSRNEQFF
TRBV9,CASSVGQEVYEQYF
TRBV6-1,CASRLTSGRSYEQYF
TRBV2,CASSEGIGTDTQYF
TRBV15,CATSSEDRGEETQYF
TRBV6-1,CASSYSSYNEQFF
TRBV28,CASSRLAGGGEQYF
TRBV12-3/TRBV12-4,CATRPPGPGNTIYF
TRBV12-3/TRBV12-4,CASSLARTSGGNEQFF
TRBV3-1,CASSQVRPNTGELFF
TRBV6-1,CASTITGASHEKLFF
TRBV3-1,CASSQFSGRGNEQFF
TRBV20-1,CSASGGSSYNEQFF
TRBV2,CASSEAPSGMTGELFF
TRBV24-1,CATSESLGEQYF
TRBV29-1,CSVASLAGNTDTQYF
TRBV6-4,CAISVTSGRGNEQFF